This TCR beta chain was captured in a study of blood T cell repertoires in COVID-19. Germline CDR1 reads MGHRA; CDR2 reads YSYEKL. The CDR3 loop spans 16 amino acids. Trimming cost V 3 bases and J 1 base, with 15 bases left between them. Method: immunoSEQ multiplex PCR; TCRdb's copy keeps in-frame clones and lacks some. The sample has approximately 190,000 clones, 86% seen once. The sample taken for sequencing was PBMCs or T cells enriched from blood (not recorded which). This sequence was found in a woman aged 40 to 50 in a cohort exposed to, infected with or recovered from COVID-19 (not recorded which). V gene TRBV4-1 combines with J gene TRBJ1-1; perhaps TRBD1 as D (6 bases). The CDR3 reads CASSQSRGAGNTEAFF. CDR3 bases: TGCGCCAGCAGCCAGAGTCGGGGGGCCGGGAACACTGAAGCTTTCTTT.